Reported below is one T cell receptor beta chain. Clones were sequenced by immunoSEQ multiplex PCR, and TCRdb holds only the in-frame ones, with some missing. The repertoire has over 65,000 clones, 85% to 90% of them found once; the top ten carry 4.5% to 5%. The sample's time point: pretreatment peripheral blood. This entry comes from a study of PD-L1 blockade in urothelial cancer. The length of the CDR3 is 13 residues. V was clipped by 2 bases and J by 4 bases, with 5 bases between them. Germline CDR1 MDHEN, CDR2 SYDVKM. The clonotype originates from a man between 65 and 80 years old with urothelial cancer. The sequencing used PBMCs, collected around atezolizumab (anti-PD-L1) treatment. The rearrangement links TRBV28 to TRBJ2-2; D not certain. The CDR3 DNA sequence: TGTGCCAGCAGTTTAAAACTCACCGGGGAGCTGTTTTTT. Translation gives CASSLKLTGELFF.